This is a list of T cell receptor beta chains from one sample in a study of blood T cell repertoires in COVID-19. TCRdb's table, derived via immunoSEQ multiplex PCR, lists solely in-frame clones and lacks some. The repertoire holds hundreds of thousands of clones, with 70% to 90% as singletons. The sequencing sample was made of peripheral blood. The receptors here all came from an older woman with active or convalescent COVID-19. Both conserved end residues are part of each CDR3. Fields, in order: CDR3 DNA, CDR3 protein, J gene, clone size, D gene, V gene. The D gene is left open where the match is weak. Clone size is not always given. Where it is, it says once, few, many or a class for expanded clones.

CDR3nt: TGCGCCAGCAGCACACAGGGAGTGAACACTGAAGCTTTCTTT; CDR3aa: CASSTQGVNTEAFF; j_gene: TRBJ1-1; abundance: .; d_gene: .; v_gene: TRBV5-1
CDR3nt: TGTGCCAGCAGTTACTCTGGGGGCCAAGAATATGGCTACACCTTC; CDR3aa: CASSYSGGQEYGYTF; j_gene: TRBJ1-2; abundance: .; d_gene: .; v_gene: TRBV6-5
CDR3nt: TGCAGCGTTGTACAGGGGGCAGGGGAAAAACTGTTTTTT; CDR3aa: CSVVQGAGEKLFF; j_gene: TRBJ1-4; abundance: .; d_gene: TRBD1; v_gene: TRBV29-1
CDR3nt: TGTGCCAGCAGTTACTGGAGGACAGGGATGAACACTGAAGCTTTCTTT; CDR3aa: CASSYWRTGMNTEAFF; j_gene: TRBJ1-1; abundance: .; d_gene: TRBD1; v_gene: TRBV6-2/TRBV6-3
CDR3nt: TGTGCCAGCAGCTTCAGTTTGGACACTGAAGCTTTCTTT; CDR3aa: CASSFSLDTEAFF; j_gene: TRBJ1-1; abundance: few; d_gene: .; v_gene: TRBV7-9
CDR3nt: TGTGCCAGCAGCCCCCGCAGCGGGGTCACGGTGACAGATACGCAGTATTTT; CDR3aa: CASSPRSGVTVTDTQYF; j_gene: TRBJ2-3; abundance: .; d_gene: TRBD2; v_gene: TRBV9
CDR3nt: TGTGCCAGCAGTTCCCTCGGGGCAGGGGGCGAGCAGTACTTC; CDR3aa: CASSSLGAGGEQYF; j_gene: TRBJ2-7; abundance: .; d_gene: TRBD1; v_gene: TRBV27
CDR3nt: TGTGCCAGCAGCCAGGGATTCTATGGCTACACCTTC; CDR3aa: CASSQGFYGYTF; j_gene: TRBJ1-2; abundance: .; d_gene: .; v_gene: TRBV12-3/TRBV12-4
CDR3nt: TGTGCCAGCAGTCCCCCCGGAGGGACCAATTCACCCCTCCACTTT; CDR3aa: CASSPPGGTNSPLHF; j_gene: TRBJ1-6; abundance: once; d_gene: .; v_gene: TRBV28
CDR3nt: TGCGCCAGCAGCTTGGAGGGGGCTAGCGGGGGCCAAGAGACCCAGTACTTC; CDR3aa: CASSLEGASGGQETQYF; j_gene: TRBJ2-5; abundance: .; d_gene: TRBD2; v_gene: TRBV5-1
CDR3nt: TGTGCCAGTCAGATCAACTCCTACAATGAGCAGTTCTTC; CDR3aa: CASQINSYNEQFF; j_gene: TRBJ2-1; abundance: .; d_gene: .; v_gene: TRBV12-3/TRBV12-4
CDR3nt: TGTGCCAGTAGTGGTATCCGGAGCTCCTACAATGAGCAGTTCTTC; CDR3aa: CASSGIRSSYNEQFF; j_gene: TRBJ2-1; abundance: .; d_gene: .; v_gene: TRBV19
CDR3nt: TGTGCCAATCGGGACAGGGGACAAGAGACCCAGTACTTC; CDR3aa: CANRDRGQETQYF; j_gene: TRBJ2-5; abundance: .; d_gene: TRBD1; v_gene: TRBV2
CDR3nt: TGTGCCAGCAGTCTAATTTCGAACACTGAAGCTTTCTTT; CDR3aa: CASSLISNTEAFF; j_gene: TRBJ1-1; abundance: .; d_gene: .; v_gene: TRBV27
CDR3nt: TGTGCCTGGAGTTTTCACGTGGGGCCCCAGCCCCAGCATTTT; CDR3aa: CAWSFHVGPQPQHF; j_gene: TRBJ1-5; abundance: .; d_gene: .; v_gene: TRBV30
CDR3nt: TGCGCCAGCAGCCACCTACCGGGGGAAGGTCAGCCCCAGCATTTT; CDR3aa: CASSHLPGEGQPQHF; j_gene: TRBJ1-5; abundance: .; d_gene: .; v_gene: TRBV5-1
CDR3nt: TGTGCCAGCAGCTCCTCGACTAGATCAGATACGCAGTATTTT; CDR3aa: CASSSSTRSDTQYF; j_gene: TRBJ2-3; abundance: .; d_gene: .; v_gene: TRBV7-3
CDR3nt: TGTGCCAGCAGCCCGGGACTAGCGGGAGGGCCCTCCTACAATGAGCAGTTCTTC; CDR3aa: CASSPGLAGGPSYNEQFF; j_gene: TRBJ2-1; abundance: .; d_gene: TRBD2; v_gene: TRBV5-4
CDR3nt: TGCGCCAGCAGCCGCTCTGGGGGAGCGGGAGGGTCAGATACGCAGTATTTT; CDR3aa: CASSRSGGAGGSDTQYF; j_gene: TRBJ2-3; abundance: .; d_gene: TRBD2; v_gene: TRBV4-1
CDR3nt: TGTGCCAGCAGCGGAGGGCCGGGACTAGAAACCCCAGATACGCAGTATTTT; CDR3aa: CASSGGPGLETPDTQYF; j_gene: TRBJ2-3; abundance: .; d_gene: TRBD2; v_gene: TRBV28
CDR3nt: TGCGCCAGCAGGGGACTAGCTTGGTACAATGAGCAGTTCTTC; CDR3aa: CASRGLAWYNEQFF; j_gene: TRBJ2-1; abundance: once; d_gene: TRBD2; v_gene: TRBV5-1
CDR3nt: TGTGCCAGCAGCTCAAGGGGGGCGGGACAGGGCTACGAGCAGTACTTC; CDR3aa: CASSSRGAGQGYEQYF; j_gene: TRBJ2-7; abundance: .; d_gene: TRBD1; v_gene: TRBV7-2
CDR3nt: TGTGCCAGCAGCTTAGAGGGCCGGTCGGATCAGCCCCAGCATTTT; CDR3aa: CASSLEGRSDQPQHF; j_gene: TRBJ1-5; abundance: few; d_gene: .; v_gene: TRBV11-2
CDR3nt: TGTGCCAGCAACCTCGATCGGGGGGGCTATGGCTACACCTTC; CDR3aa: CASNLDRGGYGYTF; j_gene: TRBJ1-2; abundance: .; d_gene: .; v_gene: TRBV4-2
CDR3nt: TGCAGTGCTAGTCAAGCGGGAGGAACCTACGAGCAGTACTTC; CDR3aa: CSASQAGGTYEQYF; j_gene: TRBJ2-7; abundance: .; d_gene: TRBD2; v_gene: TRBV20-1
CDR3nt: TGCGCCAGCAGCCGAGGACTAGCGGGAATCAGCACAGATACGCAGTATTTT; CDR3aa: CASSRGLAGISTDTQYF; j_gene: TRBJ2-3; abundance: .; d_gene: TRBD2; v_gene: TRBV5-1
CDR3nt: TGTGCCAGCAGCGTAGAGGCTAGCGGGGTCGGCGAGCAGTACTTC; CDR3aa: CASSVEASGVGEQYF; j_gene: TRBJ2-7; abundance: .; d_gene: TRBD2; v_gene: TRBV9
CDR3nt: TGTGCCAGCAGCGGTGGGACACCCAATTCACCCCTCCACTTT; CDR3aa: CASSGGTPNSPLHF; j_gene: TRBJ1-6; abundance: .; d_gene: .; v_gene: TRBV6-6